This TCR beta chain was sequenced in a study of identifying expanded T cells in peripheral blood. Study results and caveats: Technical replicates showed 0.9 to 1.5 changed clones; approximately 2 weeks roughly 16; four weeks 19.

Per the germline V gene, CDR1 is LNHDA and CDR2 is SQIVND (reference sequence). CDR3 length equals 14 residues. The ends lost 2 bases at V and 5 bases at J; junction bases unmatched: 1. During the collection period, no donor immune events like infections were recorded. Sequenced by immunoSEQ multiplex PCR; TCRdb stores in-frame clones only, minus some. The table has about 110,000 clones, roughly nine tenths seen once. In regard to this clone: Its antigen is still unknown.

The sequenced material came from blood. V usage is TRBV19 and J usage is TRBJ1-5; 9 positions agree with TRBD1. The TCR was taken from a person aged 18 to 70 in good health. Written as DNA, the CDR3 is TGTGCCAGTAGTATATGGACAGGGGATCAGCCCCAGCATTTT. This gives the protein CASSIWTGDQPQHF.